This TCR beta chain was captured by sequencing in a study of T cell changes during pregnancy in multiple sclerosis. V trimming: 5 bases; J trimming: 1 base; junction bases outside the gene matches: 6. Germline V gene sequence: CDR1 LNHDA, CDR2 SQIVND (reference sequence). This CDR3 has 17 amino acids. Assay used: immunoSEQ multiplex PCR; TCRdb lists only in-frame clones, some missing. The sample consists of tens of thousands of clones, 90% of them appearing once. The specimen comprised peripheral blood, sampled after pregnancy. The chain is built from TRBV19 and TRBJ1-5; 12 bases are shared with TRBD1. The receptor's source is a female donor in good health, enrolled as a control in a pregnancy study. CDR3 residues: CASSPRDRGLSNQPQHF. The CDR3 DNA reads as TGTGCCAGTAGTCCCCGGGACAGGGGGCTAAGCAATCAGCCCCAGCATTTT. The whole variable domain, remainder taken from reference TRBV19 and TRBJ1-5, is DGGITQSPKYLFRKEGQNVTLSCEQNLNHDAMYWYRQDPGQGLRLIYYSQIVNDFQKGDIAEGYSVSREKKESFPLTVTSAQKNPTAFYLCASSPRDRGLSNQPQHFGDGTRLSIL.